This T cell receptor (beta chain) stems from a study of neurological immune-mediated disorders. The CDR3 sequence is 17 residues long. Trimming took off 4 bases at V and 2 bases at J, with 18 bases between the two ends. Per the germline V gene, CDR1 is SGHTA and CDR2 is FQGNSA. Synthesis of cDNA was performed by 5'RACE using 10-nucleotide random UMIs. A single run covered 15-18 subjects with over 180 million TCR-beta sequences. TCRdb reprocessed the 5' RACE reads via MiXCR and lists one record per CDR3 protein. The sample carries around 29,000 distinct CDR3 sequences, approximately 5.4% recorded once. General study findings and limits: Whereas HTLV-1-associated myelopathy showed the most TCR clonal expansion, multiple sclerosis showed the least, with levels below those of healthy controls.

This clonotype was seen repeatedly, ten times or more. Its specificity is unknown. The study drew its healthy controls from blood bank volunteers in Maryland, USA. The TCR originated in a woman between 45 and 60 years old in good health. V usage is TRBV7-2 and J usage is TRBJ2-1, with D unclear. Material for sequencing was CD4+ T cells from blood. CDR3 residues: CASSSALVGLTYNEQFF. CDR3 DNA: TGTGCCAGCAGCTCCGCCCTGGTTGGGCTTACCTACAATGAGCAGTTCTTC.